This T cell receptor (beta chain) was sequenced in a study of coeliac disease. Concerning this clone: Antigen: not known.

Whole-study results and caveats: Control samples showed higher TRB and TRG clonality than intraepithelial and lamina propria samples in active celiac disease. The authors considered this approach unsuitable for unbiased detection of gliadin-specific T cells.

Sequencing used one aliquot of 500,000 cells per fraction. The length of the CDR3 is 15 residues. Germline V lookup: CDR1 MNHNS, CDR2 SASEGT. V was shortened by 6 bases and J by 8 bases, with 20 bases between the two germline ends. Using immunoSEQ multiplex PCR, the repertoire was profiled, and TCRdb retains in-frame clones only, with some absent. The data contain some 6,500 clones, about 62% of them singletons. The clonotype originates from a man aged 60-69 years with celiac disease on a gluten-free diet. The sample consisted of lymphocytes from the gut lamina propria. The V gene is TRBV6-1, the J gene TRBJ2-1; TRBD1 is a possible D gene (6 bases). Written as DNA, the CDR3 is TGTGCCAGCAGGTTCGGGACACTTCGAGGGGATGAGCAGTTCTTC. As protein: CASRFGTLRGDEQFF.